This T cell receptor beta chain was observed in a study of CD8 T cells in Susac syndrome. Random hexamers were used to reverse transcribe about 0.5 to 1 ug of RNA. Across 54 Vbeta and 13 Jbeta, TCR beta CDR3 was amplified with immunoSEQ multiplex PCR. TCRdb reprocessed the immunoSEQ multiplex PCR reads via MiXCR and lists one record per CDR3 protein. This sample has about 200,000 distinct CDR3 sequences; 90% to 95% occur once, and the top ten carry approximately 0.094%. Sequencing of TCR beta was performed on blood CD8+ T cells and on blood CD4+ T cells. The control group consisted of healthy donors matched for age and sex. Comment on this clonotype: A much bigger clone sits one base away, suggesting this may be a read error.

CDR1 and CDR2 (germline): SGHAT, FQNNGV. The CDR3 is 11 residues long. V was cut by 2 bases and J by 5 bases, with 2 bases left in between. Sequenced sample: CD4+ T cells from PBMCs. The sequence was obtained from a human donor in good health. The V and J genes are TRBV11-2 and TRBJ2-3; D remains unclear. CDR3: CASSLIDTQYF. The DNA for the CDR3 is TGTGCCAGCAGCTTAATAGATACGCAGTATTTT.